This T cell receptor (beta chain) emerged from a study of blood T cell repertoires in COVID-19. Looking at the study overall: Donors in the United States, Italy and Spain gave samples during acute or convalescent COVID-19. T cells, B-cell-depleted T cells, or PBMCs provided the cDNA or gDNA that served as material.

Per the authors' pipeline: Quantification of nucleated cells was approximated via reference gene primer amplification. Using immunoSEQ multiplex PCR, the repertoire was profiled, and TCRdb retains in-frame clones only, with some absent. V and J calls plus clone size are reproduced from that table; the DNA served to infer D and trimming. This sample has roughly 500,000 clones, with 89% found just once. The count of this clone is one. Seattle cases were enrolled at active infection and followed longitudinally. The TCR originated in a man between 18 and 35 years old with COVID-19, enrolled during active disease. Source material: peripheral blood.

CDR3 in amino acids: CASSLFSGNEKLFF. The CDR3 DNA sequence: TGTGCCAGCAGCTTATTCTCGGGAAATGAAAAACTGTTTTTT. The V and J genes are TRBV11-2 and TRBJ1-4, with D uncertain. The CDR3 is made up of 14 amino acids. Trimming removed 2 bases at V and 5 bases at J, with 9 bases between. Per the germline V gene, CDR1 is SGHAT and CDR2 is FQNNGV.